A single sample gave rise to the 5 T cell receptor beta chains below, sequenced in a study of cytomegalovirus exposure and HLA in healthy donors. Use of 60 Vbeta and 13 Jbeta primers characterized the PCR. Produced via immunoSEQ multiplex PCR; TCRdb's table is partial and in-frame only. The table includes over 85,000 clones, 65% to 80% detected once. Sequencing was performed on PBMCs. These receptors were obtained from a woman aged 60 to 75 in good health and CMV-seropositive.

This chain joins TRBV21-1 and TRBJ2-7; the D segment call TRBD1 is taken from the table without a DNA check. TRBV21-1 is noted as a pseudogene. This CDR3 has 14 residues. The CDR3 loop reads CASSSPTGIYEQYF. The CDR3 DNA is TGTGCCAGCAGCTCGCCGACAGGGATCTACGAGCAGTACTTC.

V and J are TRBV7-9 and TRBJ1-3; D possibly corresponds to TRBD1 (5 bases). V was clipped by 4 bases and J by 4 bases, with 14 bases between them. CDR3 size: 15 residues. Germline V lookup: CDR1 SEHNR, CDR2 FQNEAQ (reference sequence). The CDR3 is CASSSPGGAGNTIYF. The CDR3 DNA reads TGTGCCAGCAGCTCCCCGGGTGGGGCGGGAAACACCATATATTTT.

The chain combines TRBV7-9 with TRBJ2-1, with TRBD2 as a possible D gene (6 bases). With 2 bases removed from V and 8 bases from J, the gap between germline ends came to 13 bases. The CDR3 has 14 residues. The germline CDR1 and CDR2 sequences are SEHNR and FQNEAQ (reference sequence). CDR3 nucleotide sequence: TGTGCCAGCAGCTTAATTGCGGGAATCTATGAGCAGTTCTTC. It specifies CASSLIAGIYEQFF. Full variable domain (rest looked up from reference TRBV7-9 and TRBJ2-1): DTGVSQNPRHKITKRGQNVTFRCDPISEHNRLYWYRQTLGQGPEFLTYFQNEAQLEKSRLLSDRFSAERPKGSFSTLEIQRTEQGDSAMYLCASSLIAGIYEQFFGPGTRLTVL.

This sequence joins TRBV10-3 and TRBJ1-1, with no clear D. Trimming left V 3 bases short and J 8 bases short, with 10 bases between. Germline CDR1 is ENHRY and CDR2 is SYGVKD. This CDR3 contains 12 residues. CDR3 sequence: CAISEERVEAFF. The DNA for the CDR3 is TGTGCCATCAGTGAAGAACGAGTCGAAGCTTTCTTT.

The table lists this clone with a few counts. The chain couples TRBV7-3 to TRBJ2-1, with TRBD2 as a possible D gene (5 bases). The CDR3 contains 13 residues. The ends were cut back, 5 bases at V and 8 bases at J, with 13 bases in the middle. Germline V gene data show CDR1 as SGHTA and CDR2 as FQGTGA. The CDR3 DNA sequence: TGTGCCAGCAGCCCGACGGGGAGTGATGAGCAGTTCTTC. It yields the protein CASSPTGSDEQFF.